These 23 T cell receptor beta chains were sequenced from one sample in a study of tumor-infiltrating lymphocytes in primary liver carcinoma. Bulk tissue was left unsorted, and RNA and DNA were co-extracted from 20-30 mg of it. TCR beta cDNA was reverse-transcribed from roughly 520 ng of total RNA. The reaction used a constant-region primer and ProtoScript II reverse transcriptase. Employing slightly modified ARM-PCR, three nested multiplex PCR rounds were run, and these gave rise to the TCR beta libraries. Two initial PCR rounds of around 10 cycles each paired TRBV1-TRBV30 forward primers with a C-beta reverse primer. MiXCR, run by TCRdb on the multiplex PCR reads, gives a single entry per CDR3 protein. The sample records about 210,000 distinct CDR3 sequences, around 81% being singletons. The sequenced material came from tumor tissue from primary liver carcinoma. Receptors originate from a man aged 40-55 years with primary liver carcinoma and hepatitis B virus infection.

V and J are TRBV6-5 and TRBJ2-3; D is tentatively TRBD1 or TRBD2 (5 bases each). The CDR3 sequence is 16 residues long. Between the trimmed V and J ends, which lost 4 bases and 3 bases, there was a span of 17 bases. CDR1 MNHEY and CDR2 SVGAGI come from the germline V gene. The CDR3 reads CASSSLLSWGTDTQYF. The CDR3 nucleotides are TGTGCCAGCAGTTCACTCCTAAGCTGGGGGACAGATACGCAGTATTTT.

For this clonotype: Because the CDR3 is missing its conserved closing phenylalanine or tryptophan, this is likely a read error. It is unclear where the CDR3 begins or ends on the DNA, so no DNA is shown, and the CDR3 is as TCRdb lists it. The chain combines TRBV29-1 with TRBJ2-3; the D segment call TRBD1 is taken from the table without a DNA check. Per germline, CDR1 SQVTM and CDR2 ANQGSEA. The CDR3 adds up to 11 amino acids, both ends counted. The chain's CDR3 is CSGTQGSTQYV.

The V gene is TRBV6-1, the J gene TRBJ2-7; 7 bases fit TRBD1. CDR1 is MNHNS and CDR2 is SASEGT in the germline V gene. The trim removed 1 base at V and 0 bases at J, leaving 12 bases unmatched. The CDR3 is made up of 18 amino acids. For the CDR3, the DNA is TGTGCCAGCAGTGAAGAGTCTAACAGGGGTATAGGCTCCTACGAGCAGTACTTC. Translation: CASSEESNRGIGSYEQYF.

A note on this clonotype: The CDR3 end shows no conserved phenylalanine or tryptophan, and so a read error is likely. This CDR3 reads CASSQDQIGGKLFC. CDR3 DNA: TGTGCCAGCAGCCAAGATCAAATTGGCGGGAAGCTGTTTTGT. The gene calls are TRBV4-2 and TRBJ2-2; a possible D gene is TRBD2 (6 bases). CDR1 LGHNA and CDR2 YNFKEQ come from the germline V gene. The CDR3 spans 14 residues.

A note on this clonotype: Germline and junction disagree at one end, which may indicate a read error. CDR3 amino acids: CASSLGDGYGQYF. In DNA, the CDR3 is TGTGCCAGCAGCTTAGGAGACGGGTACGGGCAGTACTTC. The rearrangement joins TRBV7-9 to TRBJ2-7; D remains unclear. CDR3 size: 13 residues. Germline V gene data show CDR1 as SEHNR and CDR2 as FQNEAQ (reference sequence).

Points on this clonotype: Mismatch with germline at one junction end may stem from a read error. The rearrangement joins TRBV5-6 to TRBJ1-2; D unclear. CDR3 length: 14 residues. The germline V gene has CDR1 SGHDT and CDR2 YYEEEE. DNA for the CDR3: TGTGCCAGCAGCTTACGGTGGCAGAACTATGGCTGCACCTTC. It codes for CASSLRWQNYGCTF.

V is TRBV29-1 and J is TRBJ2-7; 9 bases are shared with TRBD1. The CDR3 is 15 residues long. Germline CDR1 is SQVTM and CDR2 is ANQGSEA. The CDR3 loop is CSVGLTTGGKYEQYF. The CDR3 DNA follows: TGCAGTGTCGGACTTACGACAGGGGGTAAGTACGAGCAGTACTTC.

The V and J genes are TRBV11-2 and TRBJ2-7, with a possible D match to TRBD2 (5 bases). From germline, CDR1 is SGHAT and CDR2 FQNNGV. Trimming removed 7 bases at V and 3 bases at J, with 10 bases between. This CDR3 has 12 residues. Here the CDR3 reads CASNLGDYEQYF. As DNA, the CDR3 is TGTGCCAGCAATCTCGGGGACTACGAGCAGTACTTC. Drawing the rest from reference TRBV11-2 and TRBJ2-7, the complete variable domain is EAGVAQSPRYKIIEKRQSVAFWCNPISGHATLYWYQQILGQGPKLLIQFQNNGVVDDSQLPKDRFSAERLKGVDSTLKIQPAKLEDSAVYLCASNLGDYEQYFGPGTRLTVT.

Worth noting for this clonotype: This may stem from a read error, because a much larger clone lies one nucleotide away. The V and J genes are TRBV5-1 and TRBJ2-3; D ambiguous. V lost 6 bases to trimming and J lost 4 bases, with 15 bases between them. The CDR3 runs 14 residues. The germline V gene has CDR1 SGHRS and CDR2 YFSETQ. The CDR3 coding sequence is TGCGCCAGCACCCAGGAGTGGTTGGCAGATACGCAGTATTTT. Protein product: CASTQEWLADTQYF.

Details on this clonotype: This may be a read error, as it is one base from a much larger clone. This sequence joins TRBV7-9 and TRBJ1-5; D is perhaps TRBD1 (5 bases). V dropped 5 bases and J dropped 6 bases, with 17 bases sitting between them. The CDR3 is made up of 15 amino acids. Germline V gene data show CDR1 as SEHNR and CDR2 as FQNEAQ (reference sequence). CDR3 sequence reads: CASSRNGGGGQPQHF. For the CDR3, the DNA is TGTGCCAGCAGCCGCAACGGGGGAGGAGGTCAGCCCCAGCATTTT.

About this clonotype: One end of the junction fails to match germline, which may point to a read error. The rearrangement links TRBV12-3 or TRBV12-4 to TRBJ2-7; D gene ambiguous. The CDR3 consists of 12 residues. The DNA of the CDR3 is TGTGCCAGCAGTCACGGACGCCTCGAGCACTACTTC. Translating it yields CASSHGRLEHYF.

The chain recombines TRBV12-3 or TRBV12-4 with TRBJ1-2, with 11 bases lining up with TRBD1. Trimming removed 6 bases from V and 14 bases from J; junction bases left unmatched: 11. CDR3 length equals 13 residues. The CDR3 region is CASSPGQGDGDTF. The CDR3, as DNA: TGTGCCAGCAGCCCGGGACAGGGGGACGGCGATACCTTC.

Concerning this clonotype: One end of the junction fails to match germline, which may point to a read error. V gene TRBV5-4 combines with J gene TRBJ2-3; 9 nucleotides agree with TRBD2. Germline V gene data show CDR1 as SGHNT and CDR2 as YYREEE (reference sequence). CDR3 length equals 16 residues. Here the CDR3 reads CASSLRTSAITDTQYF. CDR3 nucleotide sequence: TGTGCCAGCAGCCTCCGGACTAGCGCCATCACAGATACGCAGTACTTT.

The chain joins TRBV10-2 to TRBJ1-5, with a possible D match to TRBD1 (6 bases). V lost 9 bases and J lost 13, with 16 bases in between. CDR3 length: 11 residues. Germline CDR1 WSHSY, CDR2 SAAADI. The CDR3 region is CASGGGWLQHF. The CDR3 DNA is TGCGCCAGTGGAGGGGGGTGGTTACAGCATTTT.

Of note for this clonotype: Germline is not matched at one junction end, which may reflect a read error. The V and J genes are TRBV5-4 and TRBJ1-3; tentatively, D is TRBD1 (6 bases). CDR3 size: 16 residues. CDR1 is SGHNT and CDR2 is YYREEE in the germline V gene (reference sequence). CDR3 bases: TGTGCCAGCAGCTTGGGGACAGTTAACTGTGGAAGCACCATATATTTT. Translation: CASSLGTVNCGSTIYF.

The J gene is TRBJ1-6, the V gene TRBV11-2; D is perhaps TRBD1 (5 bases). Per germline, CDR1 SGHAT and CDR2 FQNNGV. Trimming pared 5 bases from V and 19 bases from J, leaving 30 bases between. This CDR3 is built from 16 residues. The CDR3 DNA reads TGTGCCAGCAGCGTAGGGGACGACGGTTATAATTCACTCCTTCACTTT. Translating gives CASSVGDDGYNSLLHF.

In this sample, this clonotype turned up a few times. The chain joins TRBV6-2 or TRBV6-3 to TRBJ2-3; D not certain. This CDR3 has 12 residues. V was shortened by 10 bases and J by 6 bases, with 14 bases between the two germline ends. The V gene's germline CDR1 is MNHEY and CDR2 SVGEGT. The CDR3, as DNA: TGTGCCATCAGGCTCTCTGCGGATACGCAGTATTTT. As protein: CAIRLSADTQYF.

As for this clonotype: One end of the junction does not line up with germline, which may come from a read error. J is TRBJ1-3 and V is TRBV7-8; TRBD1 aligns across 8 bases. The CDR3 runs 16 residues. Germline assignment: CDR1 SGHVS and CDR2 FQNEAQ. The CDR3 is CASSDQGAPKGNTIYF. The CDR3 DNA sequence: TGTGCCAGCAGCGATCAGGGGGCTCCGAAAGGAAACACTATATATTTT. Full variable domain (outside the CDR3, taken from reference TRBV7-8 and TRBJ1-3): GAGVSQSPRYKVAKRGQDVALRCDPISGHVSLFWYQQALGQGPEFLTYFQNEAQLDKSGLPSDRFFAERPEGSVSTLKIQRTQQEDSAVYLCASSDQGAPKGNTIYFGEGSWLTVV.

A remark on this clonotype: At one end the junction does not follow the germline gene, possibly because of a read error. The genes are TRBV10-3 and TRBJ2-1; possible D gene TRBD2, 5 bases. Germline V gene sequence: CDR1 ENHRY, CDR2 SYGVKD. The CDR3 has 15 residues. In nucleotides, the CDR3 is TGTGCCATCAGGGCTAGCAGGATCTCCTACAATGAGCAATTCTTC. This translates into CAIRASRISYNEQFF.

A note on this clonotype: Here the CDR3 omits its conserved ending phenylalanine or tryptophan, so a read error is the likely source. The chain is built from TRBV29-1 and TRBJ1-2; 7 bases fit TRBD1. The V gene end was trimmed by 6 bases and the J gene end by 6 bases; junction bases not matched to a gene: 13. Germline values: CDR1 SQVTM, CDR2 ANQGSEA. The CDR3 is made up of 14 amino acids. The CDR3 bases are TGCAGCGTCCTCCCTGACAGGGACATGGATGGCTACACCATC. Translating gives CSVLPDRDMDGYTI.

The chain links TRBV5-5 to TRBJ1-1; D gene unclear. V was clipped by 7 bases and J by 1 base, with 11 bases between them. Per the germline V gene, CDR1 is SGHKS and CDR2 is YYEKEE (reference sequence). CDR3 size: 13 residues. CDR3 loop: CASCLRRNTEAFF. The CDR3 DNA reads as TGTGCCAGCTGTTTGAGAAGGAACACTGAAGCTTTCTTT.

Remarks on this clonotype: The germline gene is not matched at one end of the junction; a read error may be the cause. This chain connects TRBV12-3 or TRBV12-4 to TRBJ2-5; D unresolved. The CDR3 covers 13 residues. The chain's CDR3 is CVSSRSVTETQYF. The CDR3, as DNA: TGTGTCAGCAGCCGAAGTGTGACAGAGACCCAGTACTTC.

Regarding this clonotype: Since the CDR3 does not end with the conserved phenylalanine or tryptophan, this likely comes from a read error. It is unclear where the CDR3 begins or ends on the DNA, so no DNA is shown, and the CDR3 is as TCRdb lists it. This sequence joins TRBV11-3 and TRBJ1-5; no check of the table's D call, TRBD1, against the DNA was made. Germline loops: CDR1 SGHNT, CDR2 YENEEA. The CDR3 numbers 15 amino acids, ends counted. CDR3 region: CTSSLDMGVAQPRHY.